These 28 T cell receptor beta chains were all obtained from the same sample, sequenced in a study of CD8+ T cells in alopecia areata. As to treatment: oral pan-JAK inhibitor, 5-10 mg twice daily. In each case, RNA was isolated and then reverse transcribed into cDNA as the sequencing template. Sequencing used immunoSEQ multiplex PCR; TCRdb keeps in-frame clones, though not all of them. The data hold more than 200,000 clones, with 40% to 45% observed a single time. The source was CD4+ T cells sorted from blood, collected at approximately week 36, from a patient treated with tofacitinib. The receptors stem from a human donor with alopecia areata.

The chain joins TRBV29-1 to TRBJ1-1; the D is unclear. Germline V CDR1 and CDR2: SQVTM, ANQGSEA. The V and J ends lost 7 bases and 1 base respectively, with 13 bases between them. CDR3 length: 13 amino acids. CDR3 loop: CSARPDGNTEAFF. The CDR3 region has the DNA TGCAGCGCCCGACCTGACGGGAACACTGAAGCTTTCTTT.

The CDR3 sequence: CSVEDAISARNEQFF. CDR3 in DNA: TGCAGCGTTGAAGATGCTATTAGCGCAAGGAATGAGCAGTTCTTC. V usage is TRBV29-1 and J usage is TRBJ2-1, with D perhaps matching TRBD2 (5 bases). Germline V gene data show CDR1 as SQVTM and CDR2 as ANQGSEA. The length of the CDR3 is 15 residues. The V end lost 0 bases, the J end lost 7 bases, and 16 bases lay between the germline ends.

This clone was counted many times. V gene TRBV2 combines with J gene TRBJ2-7; TRBD1 matches at 9 bases. Germline values: CDR1 SNHLY, CDR2 FYNNEI. J lost 2 bases, V lost 5 bases, and 4 bases had no gene match. The CDR3 covers 14 residues. Here the CDR3 reads CASSLRDRAYEQYF. CDR3 DNA sequence: TGTGCCAGCAGTCTCCGGGACAGGGCCTACGAGCAGTACTTC.

CDR3 region: CAWRAGGETQYF. The CDR3 DNA is TGTGCCTGGAGGGCTGGTGGCGAGACCCAGTACTTC. The chain uses TRBV30 and TRBJ2-5; D remains ambiguous. V lost 3 bases, J lost 5 bases, and 10 bases lay in between. CDR1 is GTSNPN, CDR2 SVGIG, per germline (reference sequence). This CDR3 has 12 amino acids.

This clone was counted only a few times. This chain uses TRBV23-1 with TRBJ2-7; tentative D call: TRBD2 (5 bases). TRBV23-1 counts as an open reading frame of uncertain function. The CDR3 totals 16 residues. V was cut by 0 bases and J by 1 base, with 13 bases left in between. CDR3 nucleotide sequence: TGCGCCAGCAGTCAATCTGGGCGGCTAGCTTCCTACGAGCAGTACTTC. It specifies CASSQSGRLASYEQYF.

This clone was counted between two and nine times. The chain couples TRBV29-1 to TRBJ2-1; unclear D gene. V was pared by 6 bases and J by 5 bases, with 11 bases between. This CDR3 has 12 residues. The V gene's germline CDR1 is SQVTM and CDR2 ANQGSEA. In DNA, the CDR3 is TGCAGCGTCTTGGGCCGGAACAATGAGCAGTTCTTC. It yields the protein CSVLGRNNEQFF.

Notes on this clone: Other DNA sequences from this sample encode an identical CDR3 as well. The rearrangement uses TRBV30 and TRBJ1-5; tentatively, D is TRBD1 (6 bases). With 1 base removed from V and 5 bases from J, the gap between germline ends came to 9 bases. The CDR3 consists of 13 residues. Looked up from germline, CDR1 is GTSNPN and CDR2 is SVGIG (reference sequence). The DNA of the CDR3 is TGTGCCTGGAGTGGGGGGGCGGATCAGCCCCAGCATTTT. Translation gives CAWSGGADQPQHF. Together with reference TRBV30 and TRBJ1-5, the CDR3 gives the full variable domain: SQTIHQWPATLVQPVGSPLSLECTVEGTSNPNLYWYRQAAGRGLQLLFYSVGIGQISSEVPQNLSASRPQDRQFILSSKKLLLSDSGFYLCAWSGGADQPQHFGDGTRLSIL.

This clone was recorded only once. The CDR3 bases are TGTGCCTGGAGTCTGATGGGGCGCACTGAAGCTTTCTTT. Protein sequence: CAWSLMGRTEAFF. This sequence joins TRBV30 and TRBJ1-1; D might be TRBD1 (5 bases). The V gene lost 2 bases and the J gene lost 4 bases, with 11 bases spanning the gap. This CDR3 has 13 amino acids. The germline V gene encodes CDR1 GTSNPN and CDR2 SVGIG (reference sequence).

V is TRBV5-1 and J is TRBJ2-1, with TRBD2 matching 11 bases. J gave up 2 bases and V 0 bases, and 19 bases lay outside the gene matches. Germline V gene sequence: CDR1 SGHRS, CDR2 YFSETQ. This CDR3 contains 22 residues. Here the CDR3 DNA reads TGCGCCAGCAGCTTGGCTGTAGGGGGGCTAGCGGGAGGTGTGGCCCCCTACAATGAGCAGTTCTTC. This codes for CASSLAVGGLAGGVAPYNEQFF.

This clone was seen a few times. V gene TRBV7-2 combines with J gene TRBJ1-2; maybe TRBD1 (5 bases). The CDR3 runs to 14 residues. Per germline, CDR1 SGHTA and CDR2 FQGNSA. Trimming stripped 0 bases from V and 2 bases from J, with 7 bases between. CDR3 protein: CASSLADINYGYTF. The DNA for the CDR3 is TGTGCCAGCAGCTTAGCGGACATAAACTATGGCTACACCTTC.

The V call is TRBV7-9, the J call TRBJ2-5, with 9 bases that match TRBD2. CDR1 SEHNR and CDR2 FQNEAQ come from the germline V gene (reference sequence). The CDR3 has 15 residues. The V segment lost 5 bases and the J segment 3 bases; nucleotides outside the gene matches: 7. This CDR3 reads CASSRLAAVKETQYF. The CDR3 nucleotides read TGTGCCAGCAGCCGACTAGCGGCAGTTAAAGAGACCCAGTACTTC.

This clone was observed a handful of times. This chain links TRBV7-3 with TRBJ2-7; 10 bases are a match to TRBD2. The V and J ends lost 1 base and 1 base, in that order; junction bases with no gene match: 10. CDR1 SGHTA and CDR2 FQGTGA come from the germline V gene. CDR3 length: 18 residues. This CDR3 is CASSLRRDRTSGSYEQYF. In DNA form, the CDR3 reads TGTGCCAGCAGCTTAAGGAGGGACCGGACTAGCGGTTCCTACGAGCAGTACTTC.

The chain has TRBV29-1 and TRBJ2-5; 8 bases agree with TRBD2. With V trimmed by 5 bases and J by 7 bases, 15 bases remained unmatched. Germline CDR1 SQVTM, CDR2 ANQGSEA. The CDR3 sequence is 15 residues long. CDR3 sequence (DNA): TGCAGCGTTCAACCCGGGACTAGTCTTATGGGGACCCAGTACTTC. Amino acid sequence: CSVQPGTSLMGTQYF.

DNA for the CDR3: TGTGCCAGCAGCCCGATGGCGGGAGCACTCTCTGGGGCCAACGTCCTGACTTTC. Translation: CASSPMAGALSGANVLTF. V is TRBV2 and J is TRBJ2-6; 7 nucleotides agree with TRBD2. Unmatched junction bases numbered 11, after V lost 6 bases and J lost 0 bases. The CDR3 spans 18 residues. CDR1 is SNHLY and CDR2 is FYNNEI in the germline V gene.

The rearrangement links TRBV7-2 to TRBJ2-1; D remains unclear. CDR1 is SGHTA, CDR2 FQGNSA, per germline. Between the trimmed V and J ends, which lost 0 bases and 6 bases, there was a span of 12 bases. The CDR3 is 15 residues long. The CDR3 DNA reads as TGTGCCAGCAGCTTAGCCCATCCTGGGATCAATGAGCAGTTCTTC. Its protein is CASSLAHPGINEQFF.

Points on this clone: A far larger clone is only one base removed, so a read error is likely. The V call is TRBV29-1, the J call TRBJ2-7, with 10 positions matching TRBD2. Germline V gives CDR1 SQVTM, CDR2 ANQGSEA. With V trimmed by 0 bases and J by 7 bases, 9 bases remained unmatched. The CDR3 runs to 15 residues. CDR3 coding DNA: TGCAGCGTTGAAGAAAGCGGGAGGGCCTACAATGAGCAGTACTTC. It yields the protein CSVEESGRAYNEQYF.

The rearrangement joins TRBV11-3 to TRBJ2-3; TRBD2 matches 9 bases. Germline values: CDR1 SGHNT, CDR2 YENEEA. CDR3 length: 15 amino acids. J gave up 1 base and V 1 base, and 0 bases lay outside the gene matches. CDR3 in amino acids: CASSLGGRGTDTQYF. In nucleotides, the CDR3 is TGTGCCAGCAGCTTAGGCGGGAGGGGCACAGATACGCAGTATTTT.

This clone was seen once. In nucleotides, the CDR3 is TGCGCCAGCAGCCAAGGGAGTTACAACGCGGGAAAGCAGTTCTTC. As protein: CASSQGSYNAGKQFF. V is TRBV4-3 and J is TRBJ2-1; weak D call: TRBD2 (6 bases). The CDR3 length is 15 residues. V was shortened by 1 base and J by 11 bases, with 18 bases between the two germline ends. Per germline, CDR1 LGHNA and CDR2 YSLEER.

J is TRBJ2-7 and V is TRBV14; possible D gene TRBD1, 6 bases. The germline V gene encodes CDR1 SGHDN and CDR2 FVKESK. This CDR3 comprises 16 residues. Between the trimmed V and J ends, which lost 0 bases and 3 bases, there was a span of 15 bases. The CDR3 loop reads CASSQEPDRNIYEQYF. The CDR3 DNA reads TGTGCCAGCAGCCAAGAGCCCGACAGGAATATCTACGAGCAGTACTTC.

This clone was observed a single time. The rearrangement links TRBV9 to TRBJ2-1; the D gene is possibly TRBD1 (5 bases). Trimming stripped 4 bases from V and 7 bases from J, with 15 bases between. From germline, CDR1 is SGDLS and CDR2 YYNGEE. The CDR3 is 14 residues long. Here the CDR3 reads CASSTRTTANEQFF. The CDR3 region has the DNA TGTGCCAGCAGCACGAGGACAACGGCGAATGAGCAGTTCTTC.

The CDR3 sequence is CASSVQGGSYNEQFF. For the CDR3, the DNA is TGTGCCAGCAGTGTCCAGGGGGGCTCCTACAATGAGCAGTTCTTC. The chain couples TRBV28 to TRBJ2-1, with TRBD1 as a possible D gene (7 bases). The CDR3 runs 15 residues. Looked up from germline, CDR1 is MDHEN and CDR2 is SYDVKM. The V end was cut by 5 bases, the J end by 0 bases, with 11 bases between.

This chain uses TRBV27 with TRBJ2-3, with D unresolved. The CDR3 totals 16 residues. V dropped 2 bases and J dropped 6 bases, with 18 bases sitting between them. Germline V gene data show CDR1 as MNHEY and CDR2 as SMNVEV (reference sequence). CDR3 loop: CASSLRRLVAGDTQYF. The CDR3, as DNA: TGTGCCAGCAGTTTAAGAAGGCTAGTGGCTGGCGATACGCAGTATTTT.

The chain recombines TRBV7-9 with TRBJ1-1, with 8 bases aligning to TRBD1. This CDR3 comprises 17 residues. With V trimmed by 6 bases and J by 5 bases, 17 bases remained unmatched. Germline values: CDR1 SEHNR, CDR2 FQNEAQ (reference sequence). The CDR3 protein is CASSENPRGRPETEAFF. The CDR3 nucleotides are TGTGCCAGCAGTGAAAACCCCAGGGGGCGGCCAGAAACTGAAGCTTTCTTT. The full variable domain, rest sourced from reference TRBV7-9 and TRBJ1-1, is DTGVSQNPRHKITKRGQNVTFRCDPISEHNRLYWYRQTLGQGPEFLTYFQNEAQLEKSRLLSDRFSAERPKGSFSTLEIQRTEQGDSAMYLCASSENPRGRPETEAFFGQGTRLTVV.

This chain joins TRBV4-1 and TRBJ1-2; 9 nucleotides match TRBD1. Germline trimming cut 0 bases from V and 6 bases from J; bases unmatched to any gene: 14. The CDR3 is 18 amino acids. CDR1 is MGHRA and CDR2 is YSYEKL in the germline V gene. CDR3: CASSQDSPDRGISHGYTF. Written as DNA, the CDR3 is TGCGCCAGCAGCCAAGATTCTCCCGACAGGGGGATATCGCATGGCTACACCTTC.

The chain is built from TRBV23-1 and TRBJ2-3; D unresolved. TRBV23-1 has ORF status, its function being uncertain. The CDR3 spans 11 residues. Deletions cut 3 bases from V and 14 bases from J, with 12 bases between. The CDR3, as DNA: TGCGCCAGCAGTCAGGGCCCATCTAGGTATTTT. Its protein is CASSQGPSRYF.

The chain joins TRBV5-1 to TRBJ2-5; D is ambiguous. V gave up 2 bases and J gave up 4 bases, with 9 bases separating them. CDR3 length: 13 residues. Germline CDR1 is SGHRS and CDR2 is YFSETQ. CDR3 amino acids: CASSFPAGETQYF. As DNA, the CDR3 is TGCGCCAGCAGCTTCCCCGCCGGAGAGACCCAGTACTTC.

The DNA for the CDR3 is TGTGCCAGCAGCCAAGGTTACGGGGAGACTAGCGGCTACGAGCAGTACTTC. Its protein is CASSQGYGETSGYEQYF. The J gene is TRBJ2-7, the V gene TRBV14, with TRBD2 identical over 9 bases. The V segment lost 1 base and the J segment 3 bases; nucleotides outside the gene matches: 10. CDR1 and CDR2 from the germline V gene are SGHDN and FVKESK. CDR3 size: 17 residues.

V is TRBV30 and J is TRBJ2-5; possibly TRBD2 for D (5 bases). The CDR3 contains 15 residues. V was trimmed by 3 bases and J by 5 bases, leaving 19 bases between them. Germline CDR1 reads GTSNPN; CDR2 reads SVGIG (reference sequence). The CDR3: CAWSTYGLPGETQYF. The CDR3 nucleotides read TGTGCCTGGAGCACGTACGGACTGCCTGGGGAGACCCAGTACTTC.